This T cell receptor (beta chain) was identified during a study of blood T cell repertoires in COVID-19. Background on the study: The United States, Italy and Spain were the sources of the acute and convalescent COVID-19 samples. PBMCs, B-cell-depleted T cells, or T cells were the source of the cDNA or gDNA that made up the material.

The CDR3 is 13 residues long. V shed 1 base and J shed 6 bases, with 9 bases lying between them. From germline, CDR1 is LGHDT and CDR2 YNNKEL (reference sequence). Under the authors' procedure: Reference gene primer amplification yielded estimated nucleated cell counts. Assay used: immunoSEQ multiplex PCR; TCRdb lists only in-frame clones, some missing. V, J and clone size are those of that table, while D and trimming were read from the DNA. The sample has approximately 150,000 clones; around 87% are singletons. This chain connects TRBV3-1 (or the pseudogene TRBV3-2) to TRBJ1-1; D is ambiguous. This receptor was taken from a woman aged 45 to 65 with active or convalescent COVID-19. Sequences were obtained from peripheral blood. For the CDR3, the DNA is TGTGCCAGCAGCCAAGGTGGAGTGTCTGAAGCTTTCTTT. Protein product: CASSQGGVSEAFF.